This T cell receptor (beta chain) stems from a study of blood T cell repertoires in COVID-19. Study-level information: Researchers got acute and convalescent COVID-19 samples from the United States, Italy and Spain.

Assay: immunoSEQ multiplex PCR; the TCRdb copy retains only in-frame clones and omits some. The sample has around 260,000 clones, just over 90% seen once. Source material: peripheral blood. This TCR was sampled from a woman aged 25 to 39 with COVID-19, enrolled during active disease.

CDR3 region: CAISESTLQPYEQYF. CDR3 nucleotide sequence: TGTGCCATCAGTGAGTCGACTCTACAACCCTACGAGCAGTACTTC. The V call is TRBV10-3, the J call TRBJ2-7; the D is unclear. This CDR3 spans 15 amino acids. The germline V gene encodes CDR1 ENHRY and CDR2 SYGVKD. Trimming pared 0 bases from V and 2 bases from J, leaving 11 bases between.